Listed here are 28 T cell receptor beta chains from one sample, sequenced in a study of monozygotic twins with inflammatory bowel disease. Following a re-call of the 5' RACE reads, TCRdb has one entry per CDR3 protein and lacks DNA. This repertoire includes 120,000 to 150,000 distinct CDR3 sequences. Material: blood. Receptors were obtained from a human donor with ulcerative colitis or Crohn's disease, or a healthy co-twin of an affected twin (not recorded which).

J is TRBJ1-3 and V is TRBV28. Germline assignment: CDR1 MDHEN and CDR2 SYDVKM. The CDR3 has 13 residues. Here the CDR3 reads CASSQVLGNTIYF.

This rearrangement joins TRBV20-1 to TRBJ2-1; lacking DNA, the TRBD2 call made by TCRdb goes unchecked. Germline-derived CDR1 and CDR2 are DFQATT and SNEGSKA (reference sequence). The CDR3 length is 13 residues. CDR3 in amino acids: CSAPLPGTDEQFF.

The V gene is TRBV20-1, the J gene TRBJ2-2; TCRdb's D gene call, TRBD1, goes unchecked for lack of DNA. Germline assignment: CDR1 DFQATT and CDR2 SNEGSKA (reference sequence). This CDR3 is built from 17 residues. The CDR3 sequence: CSAMGRGGLIDAGELFF.

This rearrangement joins TRBV4-3 to TRBJ2-7. Looked up from germline, CDR1 is LGHNA and CDR2 is YSLEER. This CDR3 has 13 residues. This CDR3 reads CASSQEPRYEQYF.

This sequence joins TRBV11-2 and TRBJ2-7; the D gene TCRdb calls, TRBD1, cannot be checked with no DNA. The CDR3 is 19 residues long. From germline, CDR1 is SGHAT and CDR2 FQNNGV. CDR3 region: CASSLSSRTGFLRAYEQYF.

The CDR3 loop reads CSATGGGNTDTQYF. The V call is TRBV29-1, the J call TRBJ2-3; TCRdb gives TRBD1 as the D gene, but with no DNA this cannot be confirmed. Germline V gene lookup returns CDR1 SQVTM and CDR2 ANQGSEA. This CDR3 contains 14 residues.

The chain links TRBV7-3 to TRBJ2-5; the TCRdb D gene call, TRBD1, has no DNA to confirm it. CDR3 length equals 15 residues. Germline V gene sequence: CDR1 SGHTA, CDR2 FQGTGA. CDR3: CASSLWGTVQETQYF.

This sequence joins TRBV7-2 and TRBJ1-1; as DNA is missing, the TRBD1 call by TCRdb cannot be tested. Per the germline V gene, CDR1 is SGHTA and CDR2 is FQGNSA. This CDR3 has 15 amino acids. This chain's CDR3 is CASSKRTGMNTEAFF. Drawing the rest from reference TRBV7-2 and TRBJ1-1, the complete variable domain is GAGVSQSPSNKVTEKGKDVELRCDPISGHTALYWYRQSLGQGLEFLIYFQGNSAPDKSGLPSDRFSAERTGGSVSTLTIQRTQQEDSAVYLCASSKRTGMNTEAFFGQGTRLTVV.

The chain couples TRBV7-2 to TRBJ2-3; TCRdb calls TRBD2, which cannot be checked without DNA. Germline loops: CDR1 SGHTA, CDR2 FQGNSA. The CDR3 is 15 residues long. CDR3 region: CASSFVYGGGDTQYF.

V is TRBV20-1 and J is TRBJ1-2; TCRdb names TRBD1, which stays unverified in the absence of DNA. This CDR3 region has 13 residues. Germline lookup yields CDR1 DFQATT and CDR2 SNEGSKA (reference sequence). CDR3 region: CSAELGGGYGYTF.

The chain carries TRBV12-3 or TRBV12-4 and TRBJ2-2; the D call from TCRdb, TRBD1, cannot be confirmed without DNA. The CDR3 extends over 16 amino acids. CDR3 sequence: CASRPGQGANTGELFF.

The chain employs TRBV6-2 or TRBV6-3 and TRBJ1-6; TCRdb designates TRBD1, a call that cannot be tested without DNA. The germline V gene has CDR1 MNHEY and CDR2 SVGEGT. This CDR3 region has 15 residues. CDR3 amino acids: CASSQGYQGNSPLHF.

The V and J genes are TRBV7-3 and TRBJ2-7; TCRdb gives TRBD1 as the D gene, but with no DNA this cannot be confirmed. The CDR3 is 14 residues long. Germline V gene lookup returns CDR1 SGHTA and CDR2 FQGTGA. The chain's CDR3 is CASSLNGGSYEQYF. Full variable domain (outside the CDR3, taken from reference TRBV7-3 and TRBJ2-7): GAGVSQTPSNKVTEKGKYVELRCDPISGHTALYWYRQSLGQGPEFLIYFQGTGAADDSGLPNDRFFAVRPEGSVSTLKIQRTERGDSAVYLCASSLNGGSYEQYFGPGTRLTVT.

The chain is built from TRBV9 and TRBJ2-2; TCRdb indicates TRBD2, and absent DNA this call remains unverified. CDR1 and CDR2 (germline): SGDLS, YYNGEE. This CDR3 has 16 amino acids. CDR3 sequence: CASSLTGSTDTGELFF.

The chain employs TRBV5-1 and TRBJ2-5; TCRdb's D gene call, TRBD1, goes unchecked for lack of DNA. CDR1 is SGHRS and CDR2 is YFSETQ in the germline V gene. The CDR3 runs 17 residues. The CDR3 region is CASSLATGAGVEETQYF.

The chain links TRBV19 to TRBJ2-5; TCRdb returns TRBD2, unconfirmable since there is no DNA. The CDR3 runs 15 residues. Germline lookup yields CDR1 LNHDA and CDR2 SQIVND (reference sequence). CDR3 loop: CASRDGGGLQETQYF.

V is TRBV7-6 and J is TRBJ2-1; TCRdb names TRBD1, which stays unverified in the absence of DNA. The CDR3 contains 12 residues. Germline V CDR1 and CDR2: SGHVS, FNYEAQ. CDR3 sequence reads: CASSWGQREQFF.

The V gene is TRBV7-2, the J gene TRBJ2-7; TCRdb calls TRBD1, which cannot be checked without DNA. Looked up from germline, CDR1 is SGHTA and CDR2 is FQGNSA. The CDR3 totals 15 residues. The CDR3 sequence: CASSTYRDRNYEQYF.

The chain combines TRBV29-1 with TRBJ2-7; TCRdb's D call of TRBD1 is untestable without DNA. CDR1 is SQVTM and CDR2 is ANQGSEA in the germline V gene. CDR3 length: 13 amino acids. This CDR3 reads CSVDVTGSYEQYF.

The rearrangement joins TRBV27 to TRBJ1-4; TCRdb's D call of TRBD1 is untestable without DNA. The CDR3 covers 17 residues. Germline V gene data show CDR1 as MNHEY and CDR2 as SMNVEV (reference sequence). The CDR3 loop is CASSLLRRGGRYEKLFF.

The V and J genes are TRBV10-3 and TRBJ2-7. Germline V gene lookup returns CDR1 ENHRY and CDR2 SYGVKD. CDR3 length: 14 amino acids. This CDR3 is CAISDNTRSYEQYF.

The chain recombines TRBV12-3 or TRBV12-4 with TRBJ1-5; absent DNA, TCRdb's TRBD1 call cannot be checked. This CDR3 region has 14 residues. The CDR3 sequence is CASSLAGGQQPQHF.

The rearrangement joins TRBV4-2 to TRBJ2-3; the D gene TCRdb calls, TRBD2, cannot be checked with no DNA. Germline CDR1 reads LGHNA; CDR2 reads YNFKEQ. This CDR3 spans 18 amino acids. The CDR3 region is CASSHTGLAGGATDTQYF.

The rearrangement joins TRBV20-1 to TRBJ1-2. This CDR3 comprises 14 residues. Per germline, CDR1 DFQATT and CDR2 SNEGSKA (reference sequence). CDR3: CSAKHRSLTYGYTF.

The rearrangement links TRBV7-8 to TRBJ2-7; absent DNA, TCRdb's TRBD1 call cannot be checked. CDR3 size: 14 residues. Germline CDR1 reads SGHVS; CDR2 reads FQNEAQ. CDR3 sequence reads: CASSPQGRVYEQYF. Drawing the rest from reference TRBV7-8 and TRBJ2-7, the complete variable domain is GAGVSQSPRYKVAKRGQDVALRCDPISGHVSLFWYQQALGQGPEFLTYFQNEAQLDKSGLPSDRFFAERPEGSVSTLKIQRTQQEDSAVYLCASSPQGRVYEQYFGPGTRLTVT.

The V and J genes are TRBV6-1 and TRBJ1-6; the TCRdb call, TRBD1, lacks DNA for checking. The CDR3 spans 20 residues. Germline V gene sequence: CDR1 MNHNS, CDR2 SASEGT. The CDR3 is CASSEAPSRTGSSYNSPLHF.

The chain is built from TRBV5-1 and TRBJ2-3; the D call of TRBD1 rests on TCRdb alone, since no DNA is present to check it. The CDR3 extends over 16 amino acids. CDR1 and CDR2 from the germline V gene are SGHRS and YFSETQ. CDR3 region: CASSLYLRGGTDTQYF. Full variable domain (missing parts from reference TRBV5-1 and TRBJ2-3): KAGVTQTPRYLIKTRGQQVTLSCSPISGHRSVSWYQQTPGQGLQFLFEYFSETQRNKGNFPGRFSGRQFSNSRSEMNVSTLELGDSALYLCASSLYLRGGTDTQYFGPGTRLTVL.

The chain links TRBV24-1 to TRBJ1-1. Looked up from germline, CDR1 is KGHDR and CDR2 is SFDVKD. This CDR3 has 12 residues. The CDR3 loop reads CATSVQGHVLFF.